This T cell receptor (beta chain) stems from a study of cytomegalovirus exposure and HLA in healthy donors. PCR primers comprised 60 Vbeta and 13 Jbeta primers. Clones were read by immunoSEQ multiplex PCR, and TCRdb kept only the in-frame ones, dropping some. The table includes roughly 100,000 clones, roughly 13% detected once. Trimming removed 10 bases at V and 0 bases at J, with 16 bases between. Germline V CDR1 and CDR2: WNHNN, SYGVQD (reference sequence). This CDR3 spans 14 amino acids. This clone was observed a handful of times. The origin of this receptor is a man aged 35 to 55 in good health and CMV-seropositive. V and J are TRBV10-1 and TRBJ2-7, with D possibly TRBD1 on 6 matching bases. Source material: PBMCs. CDR3 in amino acids: CATNQDRNSYEQYF. As DNA, the CDR3 is TGCGCCACAAACCAGGACAGAAACTCCTACGAGCAGTACTTC.